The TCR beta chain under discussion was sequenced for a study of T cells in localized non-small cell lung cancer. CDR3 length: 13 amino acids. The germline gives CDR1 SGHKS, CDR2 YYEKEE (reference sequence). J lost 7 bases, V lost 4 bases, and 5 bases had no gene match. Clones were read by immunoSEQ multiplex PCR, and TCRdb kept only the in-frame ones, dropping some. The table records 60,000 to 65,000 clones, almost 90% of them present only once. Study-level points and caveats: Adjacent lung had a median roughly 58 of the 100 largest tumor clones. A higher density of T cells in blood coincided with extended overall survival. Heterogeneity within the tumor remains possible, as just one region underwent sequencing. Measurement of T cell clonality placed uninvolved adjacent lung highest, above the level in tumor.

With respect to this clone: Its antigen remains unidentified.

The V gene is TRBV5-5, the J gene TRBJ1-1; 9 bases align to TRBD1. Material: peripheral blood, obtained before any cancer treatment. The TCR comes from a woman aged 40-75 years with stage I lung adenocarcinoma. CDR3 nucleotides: TGTGCCAGCAGCACCGACAGGGGGAGTGAAGCTTTCTTT. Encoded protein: CASSTDRGSEAFF.